Below, 24 T cell receptor beta chains from the same sample are listed, as sequenced in a study of long-term antiretroviral therapy in people with HIV. Running of the v3.0 immunoSEQ assay took place at survey level. The assay was immunoSEQ multiplex PCR, and TCRdb's table has in-frame clones only and misses some. The table shows 20,000 to 25,000 clones, with about 87% occurring only once. The input for sequencing was unsorted PBMCs, taken just under 2.7 years after starting antiretroviral therapy. All receptors derive from a woman aged 50 to 60 with HIV.

The chain couples TRBV11-1 to TRBJ2-7; the match to TRBD1 covers 7 bases. V gave up 5 bases and J gave up 2 bases; unmatched junction bases: 6. CDR3 size: 14 residues. Looked up from germline, CDR1 is SGHAT and CDR2 is FQDESV (reference sequence). The CDR3 spells CASSPDRSAYEQYF. The CDR3 nucleotides read TGTGCCAGCAGCCCGGACAGGTCCGCCTACGAGCAGTACTTC.

The rearrangement uses TRBV5-1 and TRBJ2-3; TRBD1 aligns across 9 bases. The CDR3 extends over 14 amino acids. Trimming at V came to 2 bases and at J to 4 bases, leaving 2 bases not matched to a gene. CDR1 SGHRS and CDR2 YFSETQ come from the germline V gene. CDR3 sequence reads: CASSFGQGSDTQYF. CDR3 coding DNA: TGCGCCAGCAGCTTCGGACAGGGGTCAGATACGCAGTATTTT. The whole variable domain, filled in from reference TRBV5-1 and TRBJ2-3, reads KAGVTQTPRYLIKTRGQQVTLSCSPISGHRSVSWYQQTPGQGLQFLFEYFSETQRNKGNFPGRFSGRQFSNSRSEMNVSTLELGDSALYLCASSFGQGSDTQYFGPGTRLTVL.

V is TRBV6-1 and J is TRBJ2-1, with D possibly called TRBD1 or TRBD2 (5 bases each). Germline loops: CDR1 MNHNS, CDR2 SASEGT. The CDR3 runs to 13 residues. Trimming pared 4 bases from V and 6 bases from J, leaving 10 bases between. The CDR3: CASSGYGANEQFF. In DNA, the CDR3 is TGTGCCAGCAGTGGTTACGGGGCCAATGAGCAGTTCTTC.

This chain joins TRBV9 and TRBJ2-2; 7 nucleotides line up with TRBD2. The CDR3 has 15 residues. V lost 0 bases, J lost 8 bases, and 7 bases stayed unmatched. Per the germline V gene, CDR1 is SGDLS and CDR2 is YYNGEE. The CDR3: CASSVGLAEQGELFF. CDR3 in DNA: TGTGCCAGCAGCGTAGGGCTAGCGGAACAGGGGGAGCTGTTTTTT. The whole variable domain, remainder taken from reference TRBV9 and TRBJ2-2, is DSGVTQTPKHLITATGQRVTLRCSPRSGDLSVYWYQQSLDQGLQFLIQYYNGEERAKGNILERFSAQQFPDLHSELNLSSLELGDSALYFCASSVGLAEQGELFFGEGSRLTVL.

This rearrangement joins TRBV19 to TRBJ1-5, with D possibly TRBD1 on 5 matching bases. CDR3 length: 15 amino acids. The germline gives CDR1 LNHDA, CDR2 SQIVND (reference sequence). V was cut by 5 bases and J by 0 bases, with 11 bases left in between. The CDR3: CASSWGVHSNQPQHF. CDR3 sequence (DNA): TGTGCCAGTAGTTGGGGGGTTCATAGCAATCAGCCCCAGCATTTT.

This chain joins TRBV28 and TRBJ2-1; no definite D call. Germline CDR1 MDHEN, CDR2 SYDVKM. V lost 8 bases, J lost 5 bases, and 10 bases lay in between. This CDR3 has 12 amino acids. As DNA, the CDR3 is TGTGCCAGCCTTGGCCATAACAATGAGCAGTTCTTC. Translating gives CASLGHNNEQFF.

The CDR3 sequence: CATSRAQLSYEQYF. DNA for the CDR3: TGTGCCACCAGCAGAGCTCAACTCTCCTACGAGCAGTACTTC. The V and J genes are TRBV15 and TRBJ2-7; D remains unclear. The V end lost 1 base, the J end lost 0 bases, and 7 bases lay between the germline ends. This CDR3 has 14 amino acids. Germline CDR1 reads LNHNV; CDR2 reads YYDKDF (reference sequence).

The chain recombines TRBV4-1 with TRBJ2-1, with TRBD2 matching over 8 bases. The CDR3 contains 20 residues. The ends lost 1 base at V and 0 bases at J; junction bases unmatched: 14. Germline loops: CDR1 MGHRA, CDR2 YSYEKL. The DNA of the CDR3 is TGCGCCAGCAGCCAAGGATCTGGGTTTAGCGGGACCCCCTCCTACAATGAGCAGTTCTTC. Translated: CASSQGSGFSGTPSYNEQFF.

The chain uses TRBV7-2 and TRBJ2-2; no clear D. With 6 bases removed from V and 6 bases from J, the gap between germline ends came to 11 bases. Germline V lookup: CDR1 SGHTA, CDR2 FQGNSA. The CDR3 is 13 amino acids. Here the CDR3 reads CASSYQVSGELFF. CDR3 bases: TGTGCCAGCAGTTACCAGGTGTCCGGGGAGCTGTTTTTT.

The V gene is TRBV6-1, the J gene TRBJ2-7; D may correspond to TRBD1 or TRBD2 (6 bases each). V was trimmed by 1 base and J by 7 bases, leaving 20 bases between them. The CDR3 has 16 amino acids. Germline values: CDR1 MNHNS, CDR2 SASEGT. The CDR3 region is CASSEEGGPAGWEQYF. CDR3 DNA sequence: TGTGCCAGCAGTGAAGAGGGGGGACCCGCTGGTTGGGAGCAGTACTTC.

The chain recombines TRBV27 with TRBJ2-1; D is uncertain. Between the trimmed V and J ends, which lost 6 bases and 6 bases, there was a span of 9 bases. The CDR3 consists of 12 residues. Germline V gives CDR1 MNHEY, CDR2 SMNVEV (reference sequence). The CDR3 nucleotides read TGTGCCAGCAGGAGGTCGGCCAATGAGCAGTTCTTC. Amino acid sequence: CASRRSANEQFF.

The chain uses TRBV6-5 and TRBJ1-1, with no clear D. The CDR3 extends over 13 amino acids. With 2 bases removed from V and 2 bases from J, the gap between germline ends came to 6 bases. Germline CDR1 is MNHEY and CDR2 is SVGAGI. Here the CDR3 reads CASSYGKNTEAFF. CDR3 nucleotide sequence: TGTGCCAGCAGTTACGGGAAAAACACTGAAGCTTTCTTT.

The chain uses TRBV28 and TRBJ1-5, with D possibly being TRBD1 (5 bases). The CDR3 length is 12 residues. Trimming stripped 5 bases from V and 4 bases from J, with 6 bases between. Germline loops: CDR1 MDHEN, CDR2 SYDVKM. In DNA, the CDR3 is TGTGCCAGCAGTCAGGGAAATCAGCCCCAGCATTTT. Amino acid sequence: CASSQGNQPQHF.

CDR3 region: CASSIGQGATEAFF. For the CDR3, the DNA is TGTGCCAGTAGTATCGGGCAGGGGGCGACTGAAGCTTTCTTT. The gene calls are TRBV19 and TRBJ1-1; 8 nucleotides match TRBD1. This CDR3 spans 14 amino acids. Germline V CDR1 and CDR2: LNHDA, SQIVND (reference sequence). J gave up 5 bases and V 3 bases, and 5 bases lay outside the gene matches.

This CDR3 is CASSSREVSYNEQFF. The CDR3 coding sequence is TGTGCCAGCAGTTCTAGGGAGGTCTCCTACAATGAGCAGTTCTTC. V and J are TRBV27 and TRBJ2-1; D might be TRBD2 (6 bases). Germline lookup yields CDR1 MNHEY and CDR2 SMNVEV (reference sequence). V was cut by 4 bases and J by 0 bases, with 10 bases left in between. This CDR3 region has 15 residues.

Concerning this clone itself: The same CDR3 can be traced to other DNA sequences in this sample. The CDR3 nucleotides are TGCGCCAGCAGCCCGACAGGCCCTTCTGAAGCTTTCTTT. It specifies CASSPTGPSEAFF. V and J are TRBV5-1 and TRBJ1-1, with D possibly being TRBD1 (6 bases). V was shortened by 4 bases and J by 6 bases, with 13 bases between the two germline ends. Germline CDR1 and CDR2: SGHRS and YFSETQ. The CDR3 spans 13 residues.

V and J are TRBV19 and TRBJ1-5; 7 positions agree with TRBD1. CDR1 is LNHDA, CDR2 SQIVND, per germline (reference sequence). With V trimmed by 9 bases and J by 0 bases, 5 bases remained unmatched. The CDR3 has 14 amino acids. For the CDR3, the DNA is TGTGCCAGCGACAGGGTTGTTAGCAATCAGCCCCAGCATTTT. Translation gives CASDRVVSNQPQHF.

The chain recombines TRBV28 with TRBJ2-7; 10 nucleotides line up with TRBD2. Trimming took 6 bases from V and 2 from J; bases not matched to a gene: 7. The CDR3 extends over 15 amino acids. Looked up from germline, CDR1 is MDHEN and CDR2 is SYDVKM. In DNA form, the CDR3 reads TGTGCCAGCAGCGAGCAGCGGGAGGGAACCTACGAGCAGTACTTC. Residues: CASSEQREGTYEQYF.

The chain links TRBV10-3 to TRBJ2-3, with 8 bases that match TRBD2. Germline V gene data show CDR1 as ENHRY and CDR2 as SYGVKD. V lost 6 bases and J lost 3; bases outside the gene matches: 17. The CDR3 length is 18 residues. The CDR3, as DNA: TGTGCCATCAGAGCCGAGCTAGGCGGGGGGCTAGAGACAGATACGCAGTATTTT. Amino acid sequence: CAIRAELGGGLETDTQYF.

This clone appeared once. The rearrangement links TRBV6-5 to TRBJ2-1; D unresolved. The V and J ends lost 7 bases and 0 bases respectively, with 10 bases between them. The CDR3 is made up of 14 amino acids. Germline V CDR1 and CDR2: MNHEY, SVGAGI. The CDR3 nucleotides read TGTGCCAGCAACGACCTAAACTCCTACAATGAGCAGTTCTTC. Amino acids: CASNDLNSYNEQFF.

This clone has a single count. The chain employs TRBV7-9 and TRBJ1-2, with TRBD1 matching over 10 bases. The CDR3 has 16 amino acids. The junction had 6 bases not matched to a gene; V was cut back by 4 bases and J by 1 base. Germline V gives CDR1 SEHNR, CDR2 FQNEAQ (reference sequence). The CDR3 reads CASSSDRGLGNYGYTF. The CDR3 nucleotides read TGTGCCAGCAGCTCAGACAGGGGGCTGGGTAACTATGGCTACACCTTC.

A few counts support this clone. V gene TRBV7-3 combines with J gene TRBJ2-7; 10 bases agree with TRBD2. Germline V lookup: CDR1 SGHTA, CDR2 FQGTGA. The CDR3 loop spans 15 amino acids. J was trimmed by 1 base and V by 5 bases; bases with no gene match: 5. The CDR3, as DNA: TGTGCCAGCAGCCCGGTAGCGGGAGGTTCCTACGAGCAGTACTTC. This codes for CASSPVAGGSYEQYF.

V gene TRBV6-5 combines with J gene TRBJ2-1, with D possibly TRBD1 on 5 matching bases. CDR3 size: 15 residues. Trimming stripped 2 bases from V and 5 bases from J, with 13 bases between. Germline-derived CDR1 and CDR2 are MNHEY and SVGAGI. This CDR3 reads CASSYGWGLNNEQFF. CDR3 DNA sequence: TGTGCCAGCAGTTACGGGTGGGGCCTGAACAATGAGCAGTTCTTC.

This rearrangement joins TRBV7-2 to TRBJ2-7; 9 bases match TRBD1. The trim removed 5 bases at V and 3 bases at J, leaving 8 bases unmatched. This CDR3 is 15 amino acids long. Germline V gives CDR1 SGHTA, CDR2 FQGNSA. CDR3 sequence reads: CASSVRDRALYEQYF. The CDR3, as DNA: TGTGCCAGCAGCGTCCGGGACAGGGCCCTCTACGAGCAGTACTTC.